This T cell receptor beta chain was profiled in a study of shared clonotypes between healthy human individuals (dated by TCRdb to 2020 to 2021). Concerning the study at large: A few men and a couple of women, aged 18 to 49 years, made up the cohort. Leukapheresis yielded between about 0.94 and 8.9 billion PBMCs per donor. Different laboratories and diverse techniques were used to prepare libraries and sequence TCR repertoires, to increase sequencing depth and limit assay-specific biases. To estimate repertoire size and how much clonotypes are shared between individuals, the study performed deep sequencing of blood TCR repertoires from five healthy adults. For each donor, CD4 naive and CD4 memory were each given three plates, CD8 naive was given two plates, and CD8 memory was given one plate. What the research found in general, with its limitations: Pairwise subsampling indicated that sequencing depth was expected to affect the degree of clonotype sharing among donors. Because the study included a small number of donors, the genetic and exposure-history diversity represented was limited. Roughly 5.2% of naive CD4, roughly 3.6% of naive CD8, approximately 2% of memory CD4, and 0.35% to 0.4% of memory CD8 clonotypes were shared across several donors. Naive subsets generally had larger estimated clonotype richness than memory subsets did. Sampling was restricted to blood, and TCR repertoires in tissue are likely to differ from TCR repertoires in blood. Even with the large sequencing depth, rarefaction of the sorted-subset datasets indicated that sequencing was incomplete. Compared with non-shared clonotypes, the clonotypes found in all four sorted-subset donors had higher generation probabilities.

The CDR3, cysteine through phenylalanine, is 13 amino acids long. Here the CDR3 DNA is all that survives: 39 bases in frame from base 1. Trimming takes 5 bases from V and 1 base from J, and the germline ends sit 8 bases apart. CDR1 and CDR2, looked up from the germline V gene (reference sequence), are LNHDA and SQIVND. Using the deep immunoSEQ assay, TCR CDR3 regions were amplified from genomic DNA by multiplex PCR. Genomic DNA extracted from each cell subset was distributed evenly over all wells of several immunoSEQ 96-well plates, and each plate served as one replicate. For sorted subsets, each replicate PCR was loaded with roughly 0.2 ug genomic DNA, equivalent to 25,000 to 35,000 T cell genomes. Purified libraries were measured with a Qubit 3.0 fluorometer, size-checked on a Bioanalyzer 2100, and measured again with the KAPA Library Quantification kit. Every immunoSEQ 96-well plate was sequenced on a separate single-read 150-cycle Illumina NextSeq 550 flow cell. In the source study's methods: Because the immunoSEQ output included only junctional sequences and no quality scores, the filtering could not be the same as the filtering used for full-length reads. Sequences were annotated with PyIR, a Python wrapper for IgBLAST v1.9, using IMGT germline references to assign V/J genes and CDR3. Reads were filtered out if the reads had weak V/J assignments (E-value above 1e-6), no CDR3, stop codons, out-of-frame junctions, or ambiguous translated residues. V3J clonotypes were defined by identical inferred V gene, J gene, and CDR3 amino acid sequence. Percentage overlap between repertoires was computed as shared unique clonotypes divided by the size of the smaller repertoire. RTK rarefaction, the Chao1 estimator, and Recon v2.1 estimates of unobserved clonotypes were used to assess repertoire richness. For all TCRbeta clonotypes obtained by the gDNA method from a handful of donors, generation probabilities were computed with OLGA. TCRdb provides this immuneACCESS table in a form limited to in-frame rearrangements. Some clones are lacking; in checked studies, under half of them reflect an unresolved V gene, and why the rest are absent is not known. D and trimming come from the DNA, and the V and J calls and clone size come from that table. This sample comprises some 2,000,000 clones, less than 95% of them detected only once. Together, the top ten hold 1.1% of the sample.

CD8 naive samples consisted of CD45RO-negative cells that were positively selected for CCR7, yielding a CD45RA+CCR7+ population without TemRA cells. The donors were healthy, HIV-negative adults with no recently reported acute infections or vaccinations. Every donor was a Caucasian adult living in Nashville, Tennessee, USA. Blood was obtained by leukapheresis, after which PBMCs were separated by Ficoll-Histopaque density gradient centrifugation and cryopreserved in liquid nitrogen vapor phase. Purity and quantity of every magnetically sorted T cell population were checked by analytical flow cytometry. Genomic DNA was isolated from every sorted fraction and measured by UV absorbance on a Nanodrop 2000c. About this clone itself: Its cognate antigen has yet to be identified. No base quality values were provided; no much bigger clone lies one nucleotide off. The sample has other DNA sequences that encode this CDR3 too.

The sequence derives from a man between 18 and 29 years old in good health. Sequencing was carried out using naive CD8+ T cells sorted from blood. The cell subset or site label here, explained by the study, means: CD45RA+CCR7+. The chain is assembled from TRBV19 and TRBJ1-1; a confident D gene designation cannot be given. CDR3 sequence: CASSWTENTEAFF. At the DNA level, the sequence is TGTGCCAGTAGTTGGACGGAGAACACTGAAGCTTTCTTT.